This T cell receptor (beta chain) appears in the sequencing data of a study of blood T cell repertoires in COVID-19. Study-level background: Spain, Italy and the United States supplied samples that represented acute and convalescent COVID-19.

The protocol was immunoSEQ multiplex PCR, while the TCRdb copy is restricted to in-frame clones and leaves out a portion. The data contain approximately 350,000 clones, roughly nine tenths of them singletons. The germline V gene has CDR1 SGDLS and CDR2 YYNGEE. This CDR3 region has 13 residues. V lost 0 bases and J lost 7, with 10 bases in between. This chain links TRBV9 with TRBJ1-1; D uncertain. This receptor was taken from a woman in her 30s with COVID-19, enrolled during active disease. The source material was peripheral blood. In nucleotides, the CDR3 is TGTGCCAGCAGCGTAGGTCCCGAGCGTGAAGCTTTCTTT. Its protein product is CASSVGPEREAFF.